This T cell receptor (beta chain) stems from a study of blood T cells in healthy people across ages. This CDR3 region has 13 residues. Germline assignment: CDR1 SGHAT and CDR2 FQNNGV. V was pared by 5 bases and J by 4 bases, with 11 bases between. Ten or more counts support this clonotype. Its antigen is not known. Alongside a J-beta primer mix, a sample-barcoded 5' primer served in a second PCR lasting about 7 to 11 cycles. Every cDNA molecule carried a tag from a template-switch adaptor bearing 12 random nucleotides. A single record per CDR3 protein comes from TCRdb applying MiXCR to the 5' RACE reads. Here the sample spans approximately 700,000 distinct CDR3 sequences, 32% being singletons. Whole-study results and caveats: CMV status of donors was unknown, possibly confounding expanded clonotype changes. Naive CD4+ cell counts and diversity both ran higher in long-lived than in aged donors.

What was sequenced was blood. This sequence originates from a woman aged 80 or over in good health. The chain combines TRBV11-2 with TRBJ2-5, with D possibly TRBD2 on 6 matching bases. CDR3 region: CASSPTGAETQYF. The CDR3 region has the DNA TGTGCCAGCAGCCCAACGGGAGCAGAGACCCAGTACTTC. Full variable domain (missing parts from reference TRBV11-2 and TRBJ2-5): EAGVAQSPRYKIIEKRQSVAFWCNPISGHATLYWYQQILGQGPKLLIQFQNNGVVDDSQLPKDRFSAERLKGVDSTLKIQPAKLEDSAVYLCASSPTGAETQYFGPGTRLLVL.